The 7 T cell receptor beta chains presented below share a single source sample, sequenced in a study of T cell responses to AZD1222 COVID-19 vaccine. Profiling relied on immunoSEQ multiplex PCR, and the TCRdb table lists in-frame clones only, not all of them. The repertoire holds approximately 92,000 clones, roughly nine tenths seen once, with 7.5% in the top ten. This sample comprised peripheral blood, obtained on day 0 of AZD1222 vaccination. The receptor set was obtained from an adult in good health.

This chain connects TRBV7-9 to TRBJ2-1; D is perhaps TRBD2 (6 bases). With 1 base removed from V and 4 bases from J, the gap between germline ends came to 11 bases. Germline V gives CDR1 SEHNR, CDR2 FQNEAQ (reference sequence). The CDR3 runs to 15 residues. CDR3 sequence (DNA): TGTGCCAGCAGCTTAGGACTAGTCGATTACAATGAGCAGTTCTTC. Its translation is CASSLGLVDYNEQFF.

V gene TRBV13 combines with J gene TRBJ1-2; D call uncertain. Germline V gene lookup returns CDR1 PRHDT and CDR2 FYEKMQ (reference sequence). Between the trimmed V and J ends, which lost 2 bases and 3 bases, there was a span of 7 bases. This CDR3 contains 13 residues. The CDR3 DNA reads TGTGCCAGCAGCTTACACGGTGACTATGGCTACACCTTC. It translates to CASSLHGDYGYTF. The full variable domain, completed using reference TRBV13 and TRBJ1-2, is AAGVIQSPRHLIKEKRETATLKCYPIPRHDTVYWYQQGPGQDPQFLISFYEKMQSDKGSIPDRFSAQQFSDYHSELNMSSLELGDSALYFCASSLHGDYGYTFGSGTRLTVV.

The chain uses TRBV5-1 and TRBJ1-4; TRBD1 might be the D (6 bases). Looked up from germline, CDR1 is SGHRS and CDR2 is YFSETQ. This CDR3 has 15 residues. Trimming cost V 4 bases and J 4 bases, with 14 bases left between them. CDR3 nucleotide sequence: TGCGCCAGCAGCCCGCCCGGGGGCGGTAATGAAAAACTGTTTTTT. Its translation is CASSPPGGGNEKLFF.

This chain connects TRBV14 to TRBJ2-5; D is uncertain. V was shortened by 1 base and J by 2 bases, with 5 bases between the two germline ends. The germline V gene encodes CDR1 SGHDN and CDR2 FVKESK. The CDR3 sequence is 13 residues long. The CDR3 here is CASSQVRQETQYF. In nucleotides, the CDR3 is TGTGCCAGCAGCCAAGTACGTCAAGAGACCCAGTACTTC.

The chain has TRBV5-1 and TRBJ2-5; the D gene is possibly TRBD1 (7 bases). This CDR3 spans 18 amino acids. CDR1 is SGHRS, CDR2 YFSETQ, per germline. Trimming removed 3 bases at V and 4 bases at J, with 25 bases between. Written as DNA, the CDR3 is TGCGCCAGCAGCTCGGGGGTAGGGGGCTACGGTGTAGTAGAGACCCAGTACTTC. Translating it yields CASSSGVGGYGVVETQYF.

The chain couples TRBV12-3 or TRBV12-4 to TRBJ2-7; D is possibly TRBD1 (5 bases). The CDR3 is 13 amino acids. Trimming cost V 5 bases and J 1 base, with 9 bases left between them. The DNA of the CDR3 is TGTGCCAGCAGTACCCCAGGGTCCTACGAGCAGTACTTC. Translating it yields CASSTPGSYEQYF.

The rearrangement uses TRBV11-2 and TRBJ1-3; D is unclear. CDR3 length equals 14 residues. Germline V CDR1 and CDR2: SGHAT, FQNNGV. V was clipped by 3 bases and J by 2 bases, with 8 bases between them. The DNA of the CDR3 is TGTGCCAGCAGCTTTCCGACTACTGGAAACACCATATATTTT. Translated, it gives CASSFPTTGNTIYF.